This T cell receptor beta chain was captured in a study of T cell responses to AZD1222 COVID-19 vaccine. Study observations and caveats: In a largely white British group with more females than males, clonal diversity was possibly underestimated.

The CDR3 contains 16 residues. Germline V gene data show CDR1 as SEHNR and CDR2 as FQNEAQ (reference sequence). V gave up 6 bases and J gave up 0 bases, with 17 bases separating them. As concerns this clone: Its antigen is not known.

TCRdb's table, derived via immunoSEQ multiplex PCR, lists solely in-frame clones and lacks some. The sample contains about 140,000 clones, approximately 90% of which appear only once. V is TRBV7-9 and J is TRBJ1-2; possibly TRBD1 for D (6 bases). The TCR was taken from an adult who received the AZD1222 COVID-19 vaccine. Sequencing was performed on peripheral blood, taken 28 days after the second AZD1222 dose. The CDR3 loop is CASREKTGPPNYGYTF. The CDR3 bases are TGTGCCAGCAGGGAAAAGACAGGTCCTCCTAACTATGGCTACACCTTC.